Shown below are 30 T cell receptor beta chains from a single sample sequenced in a study of Graves' ophthalmopathy and Graves' hyperthyroidism. Amplified TCR beta CDR3 regions were obtained using RNA transcripts as template. First-round RT-PCR employed HTBI primers, with a second-round multiplex PCR after it. MiXCR, run by TCRdb on the multiplex PCR reads, gives a single entry per CDR3 protein. The sample consists of a few hundred thousand distinct CDR3 sequences, around 21% of them appearing once. Sequencing was performed on peripheral blood. The receptors shown here come from a woman aged 18-30 years with stable Graves' hyperthyroidism.

CDR3 sequence: CSASVRSNYGYTF. Written as DNA, the CDR3 is TGCAGTGCTAGTGTCAGATCTAACTATGGCTACACCTTC. The genes are TRBV20-1 and TRBJ1-2; no firm D call. Germline V gene data show CDR1 as DFQATT and CDR2 as SNEGSKA (reference sequence). Trimming removed 3 bases from V and 0 bases from J, with 8 bases in between. This CDR3 contains 13 residues.

This clonotype was detected a few times. The CDR3 loop reads CASSLSVPRGEQYF. In DNA, the CDR3 is TGTGCCAGCAGCTTATCTGTTCCGCGGGGGGAGCAGTACTTC. J is TRBJ2-7 and V is TRBV13; 7 bases are a match to TRBD2. From germline, CDR1 is PRHDT and CDR2 FYEKMQ (reference sequence). The junction had 8 bases not matched to a gene; V was cut back by 2 bases and J by 7 bases. The CDR3 spans 14 residues.

V usage is TRBV5-1 and J usage is TRBJ2-5; 7 bases line up with TRBD2. Looked up from germline, CDR1 is SGHRS and CDR2 is YFSETQ. The CDR3 sequence is 16 residues long. Trimming at V came to 0 bases and at J to 3 bases, leaving 8 bases not matched to a gene. The DNA for the CDR3 is TGCGCCAGCAGCTTGGAACGAGCGGGGCCCGAAGAGACCCAGTACTTC. Translation gives CASSLERAGPEETQYF.

This clonotype was detected ten times or more. This rearrangement joins TRBV7-3 to TRBJ2-5; possibly TRBD1 or TRBD2 for D (5 bases each). This CDR3 spans 13 amino acids. V was pared by 5 bases and J by 7 bases, with 14 bases between. Germline V gene data show CDR1 as SGHTA and CDR2 as FQGTGA. The CDR3 sequence is CASSPGAKGTQYF. The DNA for the CDR3 is TGTGCCAGCAGCCCCGGGGCAAAGGGGACCCAGTACTTC.

The table lists this clonotype with many counts. This chain links TRBV6-4 with TRBJ2-2; 9 bases are a match to TRBD2. Germline V gene sequence: CDR1 MRHNA, CDR2 SNTAGT. Germline trimming cut 3 bases from V and 10 bases from J; bases unmatched to any gene: 9. The CDR3 consists of 15 residues. As DNA, the CDR3 is TGTGCCAGCAGTGAGATAGCGGGAGAAGGAGTGGAGCTGTTTTTT. This translates into CASSEIAGEGVELFF.

This clonotype turned up a few times. The rearrangement uses TRBV10-2 and TRBJ1-1; D unclear. The length of the CDR3 is 17 residues. The germline V and J ends were trimmed by 0 bases and 6 bases, with 20 bases remaining between them. Germline V gene data show CDR1 as WSHSY and CDR2 as SAAADI. The CDR3 nucleotides are TGCGCCAGCAGTGAGTCGAAGACCTCAAAAGGTGTTTCTGAAGCTTTCTTT. Amino acids: CASSESKTSKGVSEAFF.

The chain combines TRBV20-1 with TRBJ1-2; 12 nucleotides match TRBD1. This CDR3 comprises 15 residues. Germline CDR1 reads DFQATT; CDR2 reads SNEGSKA (reference sequence). V trimming: 0 bases; J trimming: 8 bases; junction bases outside the gene matches: 7. CDR3: CSAREGGQGAQGYTF. CDR3 bases: TGCAGTGCTAGAGAGGGGGGACAGGGGGCGCAAGGCTACACCTTC.

This clonotype occurred many times. V and J are TRBV28 and TRBJ1-1, with D hard to call. Germline loops: CDR1 MDHEN, CDR2 SYDVKM. The CDR3 length is 14 residues. V gave up 9 bases and J gave up 0 bases, with 14 bases separating them. CDR3 nucleotide sequence: TGTGCCAGTCAAGAGTCCATTTTGAACACTGAAGCTTTCTTT. This codes for CASQESILNTEAFF.

V and J are TRBV4-3 and TRBJ2-4; maybe TRBD1 (6 bases). Trimming pared 0 bases from V and 1 base from J, leaving 16 bases between. The CDR3 spans 18 residues. In germline, CDR1 is LGHNA, CDR2 YSLEER. In DNA form, the CDR3 reads TGCGCCAGCAGCCAAGATTTATTGGGGGCGCCGGCCAAAAACATTCAGTACTTC. This gives the protein CASSQDLLGAPAKNIQYF.

The chain carries TRBV2 and TRBJ1-1, with TRBD1 as a possible D gene (6 bases). The CDR3 is made up of 15 amino acids. Per germline, CDR1 SNHLY and CDR2 FYNNEI. Trimming removed 6 bases at V and 1 base at J, with 15 bases between. CDR3 protein: CASSLGWTANTEAFF. DNA for the CDR3: TGTGCCAGCAGCCTGGGGTGGACAGCGAACACTGAAGCTTTCTTT.

This chain connects TRBV12-3 or TRBV12-4 to TRBJ1-2; the D gene is possibly TRBD1 (5 bases). The CDR3 spans 13 residues. The germline V and J ends were trimmed by 7 bases and 4 bases, with 13 bases remaining between them. CDR3 sequence reads: CASTLGGIYGYTF. The CDR3, as DNA: TGTGCCAGCACATTGGGGGGAATCTATGGCTACACCTTC.

This clonotype was observed at least ten times. The rearrangement uses TRBV28 and TRBJ1-1; 11 bases align to TRBD1. The ends lost 4 bases at V and 4 bases at J; junction bases unmatched: 5. Germline CDR1 reads MDHEN; CDR2 reads SYDVKM. This CDR3 region has 15 residues. The CDR3 DNA reads TGTGCCAGCAGTTCTCGGACAGGGGGCCTCACTGAAGCTTTCTTT. It yields the protein CASSSRTGGLTEAFF.

This clonotype was seen repeatedly, ten times or more. An end of the junction does not agree with germline; a read error may underlie this. The genes are TRBV11-1 and TRBJ2-4; 15 nucleotides line up with TRBD2. Germline loops: CDR1 SGHAT, CDR2 FQDESV (reference sequence). The CDR3 length is 17 residues. CDR3 residues: CASSSGLAGGGQNIKYF. CDR3 DNA: TGTGCCAGCAGCTCTGGACTAGCGGGAGGGGGACAAAACATTAAGTACTTC.

In its sample, this clonotype was seen many times. The chain has TRBV5-6 and TRBJ1-1; D call uncertain. V dropped 1 base and J dropped 0 bases, with 10 bases sitting between them. The germline CDR1 and CDR2 sequences are SGHDT and YYEEEE. This CDR3 comprises 15 residues. CDR3 region: CASSLLSGMNTEAFF. Here the CDR3 DNA reads TGTGCCAGCAGCTTGTTATCGGGTATGAACACTGAAGCTTTCTTT. Full variable domain (remainder filled in from reference TRBV5-6 and TRBJ1-1): DAGVTQSPTHLIKTRGQQVTLRCSPKSGHDTVSWYQQALGQGPQFIFQYYEEEERQRGNFPDRFSGHQFPNYSSELNVNALLLGDSALYLCASSLLSGMNTEAFFGQGTRLTVV.

This clonotype was counted ten times or more. V usage is TRBV20-1 and J usage is TRBJ1-1; no clear D gene. V lost 3 bases and J 4 bases, leaving 9 bases between the germline ends. Germline lookup yields CDR1 DFQATT and CDR2 SNEGSKA (reference sequence). The CDR3 runs to 12 residues. The CDR3 DNA follows: TGCAGTGCTAGCAACCCGTCCACTGAAGCTTTCTTT. This sequence encodes CSASNPSTEAFF.

This clonotype was detected many times. The chain couples TRBV9 to TRBJ2-5; maybe TRBD1 (5 bases). V was trimmed by 0 bases and J by 1 base, leaving 13 bases between them. Germline CDR1 SGDLS, CDR2 YYNGEE. The CDR3 is 16 residues long. The CDR3 region is CASSVGGRGLQETQYF. CDR3 bases: TGTGCCAGCAGCGTAGGAGGTAGGGGCCTCCAAGAGACCCAGTACTTC.

As regards this clonotype: A junction end diverges from the germline sequence, so it may reflect a read error. The J gene is TRBJ2-5, the V gene TRBV18; D unclear. CDR1 is KGHSH and CDR2 is LQKENI in the germline V gene. This CDR3 has 15 amino acids. In DNA form, the CDR3 reads TGTGCCAGCTCACCCGGTTTGGCGCGCCAAGAGACCAAGTACTTC. This gives the protein CASSPGLARQETKYF.

This clonotype was seen many times. The chain links TRBV19 to TRBJ1-5; D is possibly TRBD1 (5 bases). Germline V gene data show CDR1 as LNHDA and CDR2 as SQIVND (reference sequence). The V and J ends lost 7 bases and 3 bases respectively, with 13 bases between them. This CDR3 is built from 14 residues. The CDR3 nucleotides are TGTGCCAGTACCTCAGTAGGGGTCAATCAGCCCCAGCATTTT. This gives the protein CASTSVGVNQPQHF.

The sample holds many counts of this clonotype. The genes are TRBV12-3 or TRBV12-4 and TRBJ1-3; D is uncertain. This CDR3 has 13 residues. The V gene lost 9 bases and the J gene lost 0 bases, with 9 bases spanning the gap. Here the CDR3 reads CASSYFSGNTIYF. The CDR3 DNA follows: TGTGCCAGTTCTTACTTCTCTGGAAACACCATATATTTT.

The gene calls are TRBV6-1 and TRBJ1-1, with D unclear. Trimming shortened V by 5 bases and J by 5 bases, and 15 bases separated the two germline ends. Germline V gene sequence: CDR1 MNHNS, CDR2 SASEGT. There are 14 residues in the CDR3. CDR3 residues: CASSLKTSGTEAFF. The DNA for the CDR3 is TGTGCCAGCAGTCTTAAGACAAGCGGGACTGAAGCTTTCTTT.

There are many counts of this clonotype. The chain combines TRBV9 with TRBJ1-2; D is uncertain. The V gene's germline CDR1 is SGDLS and CDR2 YYNGEE. V was trimmed by 3 bases and J by 0 bases, leaving 9 bases between them. The CDR3 length is 14 residues. In nucleotides, the CDR3 is TGTGCCAGCAGCGACGGGTCCACTAACTATGGCTACACCTTC. Translation: CASSDGSTNYGYTF. Filled out from reference TRBV9 and TRBJ1-2, the complete variable domain reads DSGVTQTPKHLITATGQRVTLRCSPRSGDLSVYWYQQSLDQGLQFLIQYYNGEERAKGNILERFSAQQFPDLHSELNLSSLELGDSALYFCASSDGSTNYGYTFGSGTRLTVV.

This clonotype has ten or more counts. This chain links TRBV19 with TRBJ2-7; D not resolved. Trimming removed 3 bases at V and 3 bases at J, with 9 bases between. From germline, CDR1 is LNHDA and CDR2 SQIVND (reference sequence). This CDR3 region has 13 residues. CDR3 DNA sequence: TGTGCCAGTAGTATTGGACCTATCTACGAGCAGTACTTC. This translates into CASSIGPIYEQYF.

This clonotype was seen repeatedly, ten times or more. The J gene is TRBJ2-7, the V gene TRBV6-1; a possible D gene is TRBD2 (6 bases). The V and J ends lost 6 bases and 0 bases respectively, with 15 bases between them. Germline-derived CDR1 and CDR2 are MNHNS and SASEGT. The CDR3 has 15 amino acids. CDR3 DNA sequence: TGTGCCAGCAGGAAGGCTAGCGTAAGCTCCTACGAGCAGTACTTC. It yields the protein CASRKASVSSYEQYF.

There are many counts of this clonotype. This could be a read error, since a much larger clone is one nucleotide away. The chain recombines TRBV12-3 or TRBV12-4 with TRBJ1-3; no reliable D call. The CDR3 is 13 residues long. This CDR3 reads CASGDGTGDTIYF. The DNA of the CDR3 is TGTGCCAGCGGAGACGGAACTGGAGACACCATATATTTT.

This clonotype was counted many times. The CDR3 region is CASTSIGTSGSSVGELFF. In DNA form, the CDR3 reads TGTGCCAGCACCTCCATAGGGACTAGCGGGAGTTCGGTCGGGGAGCTGTTTTTT. The chain employs TRBV25-1 and TRBJ2-2; TRBD2 aligns across 14 bases. Germline-derived CDR1 and CDR2 are MGHDK and SYGVNS. V lost 7 bases and J lost 7; bases outside the gene matches: 14. The CDR3 runs 18 residues. The full variable domain, in which reference TRBV25-1 and TRBJ2-2 provide the parts outside the CDR3, is EADIYQTPRYLVIGTGKKITLECSQTMGHDKMYWYQQDPGMELHLIHYSYGVNSTEKGDLSSESTVSRIRTEHFPLTLESARPSHTSQYLCASTSIGTSGSSVGELFFGEGSRLTVL.

This clonotype occurred many times. This chain links TRBV19 with TRBJ1-2, with no clear D. In germline, CDR1 is LNHDA, CDR2 SQIVND (reference sequence). V shed 1 base and J shed 6 bases, with 6 bases lying between them. The CDR3 is 12 residues long. The CDR3 reads CASSIARNGYTF. The CDR3, as DNA: TGTGCCAGTAGTATAGCTCGGAATGGCTACACCTTC.

This clonotype was counted a few times. J is TRBJ2-6 and V is TRBV4-1; D is perhaps TRBD2 (5 bases). The germline gives CDR1 MGHRA, CDR2 YSYEKL. V was clipped by 7 bases and J by 0 bases, with 16 bases between them. This CDR3 comprises 17 residues. The CDR3 coding sequence is TGCGCCAGCACCCCGGCGAGCGGATACTCTGGGGCCAACGTCCTGACTTTC. This encodes CASTPASGYSGANVLTF.

The sample holds many counts of this clonotype. The gene calls are TRBV7-9 and TRBJ1-6, with TRBD1 as a possible D gene (5 bases). CDR1 is SEHNR, CDR2 FQNEAQ, per germline (reference sequence). V was trimmed by 2 bases and J by 7 bases, leaving 12 bases between them. The length of the CDR3 is 15 residues. CDR3 residues: CASSLKQAGNSPLHF. The CDR3 bases are TGTGCCAGCAGCTTAAAACAGGCGGGAAATTCACCCCTCCACTTT.

This clonotype appeared many times. The J gene is TRBJ2-2, the V gene TRBV28, with TRBD2 identical over 13 bases. V shed 4 bases and J 6 bases; nucleotides not matched to a gene: 17. The CDR3 is 20 amino acids. CDR1 and CDR2 from the germline V gene are MDHEN and SYDVKM. CDR3: CASSSIWGGGLAGVAGELFF. The CDR3 DNA follows: TGTGCCAGCAGTTCGATATGGGGAGGAGGACTAGCGGGAGTTGCCGGGGAGCTGTTTTTT.

This clonotype appeared many times. The junction shows a germline mismatch at one end, possibly a read error. The chain recombines TRBV6-1 with TRBJ2-7; D tentatively fits TRBD1 or TRBD2 (5 bases each). This CDR3 has 14 amino acids. The germline V gene has CDR1 MNHNS and CDR2 SASEGT. The chain's CDR3 is CASSEMGESYEQHF. The CDR3 bases are TGTGCCAGCAGTGAAATGGGGGAATCCTACGAGCAGCACTTC.